This entry is about one TCR beta chain. Both subsets, CD45RA+ naive and CD45RA-negative memory, were split from the CD4+ cells. This entry belongs to a study of shared clonotypes between healthy human individuals. Here immunoSEQ multiplex PCR was the method, and the copy in TCRdb shows in-frame clones only, minus some. The sample lists millions of clones, 95% occurring once. This CDR3 contains 15 residues. Germline values: CDR1 SGHRS, CDR2 YFSETQ. V was pared by 6 bases and J by 5 bases, with 17 bases between. The rearrangement uses TRBV5-1 and TRBJ2-2; a possible D gene is TRBD1 (6 bases). Sequenced material: naive CD4+ T cells sorted from blood. As to subset: CD45RA+ positively selected. The TCR was taken from a man younger than 35 in good health. The DNA for the CDR3 is TGCGCCAGCACGAGAGAGGGCCAGGGGACCGGGGAGCTGTTTTTT. Translated, it gives CASTREGQGTGELFF. Using reference TRBV5-1 and TRBJ2-2 for the parts outside the CDR3, the full variable domain is KAGVTQTPRYLIKTRGQQVTLSCSPISGHRSVSWYQQTPGQGLQFLFEYFSETQRNKGNFPGRFSGRQFSNSRSEMNVSTLELGDSALYLCASTREGQGTGELFFGEGSRLTVL.